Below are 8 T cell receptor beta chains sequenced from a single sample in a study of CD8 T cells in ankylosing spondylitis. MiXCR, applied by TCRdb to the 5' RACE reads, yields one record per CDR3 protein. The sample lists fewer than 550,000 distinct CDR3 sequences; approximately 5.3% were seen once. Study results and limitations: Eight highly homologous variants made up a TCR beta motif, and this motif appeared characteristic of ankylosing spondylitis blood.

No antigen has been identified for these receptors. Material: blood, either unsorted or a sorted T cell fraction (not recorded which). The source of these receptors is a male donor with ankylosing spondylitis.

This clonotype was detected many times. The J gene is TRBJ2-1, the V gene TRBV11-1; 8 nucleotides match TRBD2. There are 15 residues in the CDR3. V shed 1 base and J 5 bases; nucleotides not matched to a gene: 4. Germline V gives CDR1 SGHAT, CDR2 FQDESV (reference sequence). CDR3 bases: TGTGCCAGCAGCTTAGTACTAGCGGTCAACAATGAGCAGTTCTTC. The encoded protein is CASSLVLAVNNEQFF. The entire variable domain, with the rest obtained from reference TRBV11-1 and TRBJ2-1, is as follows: EAEVAQSPRYKITEKSQAVAFWCDPISGHATLYWYRQILGQGPELLVQFQDESVVDDSQLPKDRFSAERLKGVDSTLKIQPAELGDSAMYLCASSLVLAVNNEQFFGPGTRLTVL.

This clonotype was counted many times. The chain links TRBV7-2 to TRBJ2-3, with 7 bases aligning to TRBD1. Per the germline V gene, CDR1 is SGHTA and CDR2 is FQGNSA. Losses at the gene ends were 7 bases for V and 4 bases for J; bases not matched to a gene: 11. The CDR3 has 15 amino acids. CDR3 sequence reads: CASTEGGPGADTQYF. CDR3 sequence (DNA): TGTGCCAGCACGGAAGGGGGCCCCGGGGCAGATACGCAGTATTTT.

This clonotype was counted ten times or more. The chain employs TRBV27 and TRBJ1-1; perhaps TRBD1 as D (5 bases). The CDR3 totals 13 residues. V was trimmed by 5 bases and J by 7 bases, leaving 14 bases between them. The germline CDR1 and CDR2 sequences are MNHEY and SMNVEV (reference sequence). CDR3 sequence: CASSVRGGYEAFF. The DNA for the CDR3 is TGTGCCAGCAGTGTCCGGGGGGGATATGAAGCTTTCTTT.

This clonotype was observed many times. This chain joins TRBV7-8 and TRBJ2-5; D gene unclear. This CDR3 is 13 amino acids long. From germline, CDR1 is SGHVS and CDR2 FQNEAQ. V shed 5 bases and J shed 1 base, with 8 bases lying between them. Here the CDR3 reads CASSRYTQETQYF. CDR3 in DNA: TGTGCCAGCAGCCGCTATACCCAAGAGACCCAGTACTTC.

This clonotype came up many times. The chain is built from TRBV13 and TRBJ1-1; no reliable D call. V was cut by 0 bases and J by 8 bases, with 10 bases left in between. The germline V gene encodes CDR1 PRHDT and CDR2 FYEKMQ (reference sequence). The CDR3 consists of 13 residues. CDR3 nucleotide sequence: TGTGCCAGCAGCTTAGGTAGGCGACGAGAAGCTTTCTTT. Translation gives CASSLGRRREAFF.

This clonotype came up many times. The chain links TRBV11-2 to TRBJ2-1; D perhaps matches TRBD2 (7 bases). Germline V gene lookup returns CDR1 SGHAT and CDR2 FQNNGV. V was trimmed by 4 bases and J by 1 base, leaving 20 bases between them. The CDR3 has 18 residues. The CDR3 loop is CASSSRGGGKGSYNEQFF. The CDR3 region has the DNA TGTGCCAGCAGCTCCCGGGGAGGGGGGAAAGGATCCTACAATGAGCAGTTCTTC. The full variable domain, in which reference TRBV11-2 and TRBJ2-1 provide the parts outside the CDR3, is EAGVAQSPRYKIIEKRQSVAFWCNPISGHATLYWYQQILGQGPKLLIQFQNNGVVDDSQLPKDRFSAERLKGVDSTLKIQPAKLEDSAVYLCASSSRGGGKGSYNEQFFGPGTRLTVL.

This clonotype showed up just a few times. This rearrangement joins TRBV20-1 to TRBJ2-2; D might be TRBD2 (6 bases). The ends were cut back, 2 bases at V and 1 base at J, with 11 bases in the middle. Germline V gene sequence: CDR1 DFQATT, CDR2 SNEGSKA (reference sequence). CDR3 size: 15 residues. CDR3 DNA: TGCAGTGCTAGAATAGGGACTCTGAACACCGGGGAGCTGTTTTTT. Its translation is CSARIGTLNTGELFF.

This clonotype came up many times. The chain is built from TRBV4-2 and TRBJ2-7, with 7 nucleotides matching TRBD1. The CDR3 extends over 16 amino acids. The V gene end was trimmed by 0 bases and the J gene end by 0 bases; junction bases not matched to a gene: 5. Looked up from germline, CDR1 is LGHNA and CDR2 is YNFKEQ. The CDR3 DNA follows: TGTGCCAGCAGCCAAGAAGTCGGGGACAGCTCCTACGAGCAGTACTTC. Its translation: CASSQEVGDSSYEQYF.